A selection of T cell receptor beta chains follows, all from one sample in a study of T cells in Graves' hyperthyroidism and ophthalmopathy. TCRdb reprocessed the multiplex PCR reads with MiXCR, giving one entry per CDR3 protein. The sample includes roughly 300,000 distinct CDR3 sequences, 18% of them seen just once. The sequenced sample consisted of blood. The receptors derive from a woman in her forties or fifties with Graves' hyperthyroidism. The CDR3 runs from the conserved cysteine through the conserved F or W. D genes are given only for firm matches. For some rows the clone size is stated as once, few or many, or as a class when expanded; others skip it.

>TRBJ1-2|few|TRBV6-1|TRBD1
TGTGCCAGCAGTCAGTTCGGGACAGGTCATGGCTACACCTTC
CASSQFGTGHGYTF
>TRBJ2-2|few|TRBV12-3/TRBV12-4|.
TGTGCCAGCAGTGACCCCGGGGGAGGCACCGGGGAGCTGTTTTTT
CASSDPGGGTGELFF
>TRBJ1-5|many|TRBV12-3/TRBV12-4|TRBD1
TGTGCCAGCAGCCAGTGGACAGGGATAGGCTATAATCAGCCCCAGCATTTT
CASSQWTGIGYNQPQHF
>TRBJ2-5|.|TRBV7-3|TRBD2
TGTGCCAGCAGCGCCGCGGGAGCCCCAGAGACCCAGTACTTC
CASSAAGAPETQYF
>TRBJ2-1|.|TRBV10-1|TRBD2
TGCGCCAGCAGTGAACTAGCGGGGGCCTCAAGCTCCTACAATGAGCAGTTCTTC
CASSELAGASSSYNEQFF
>TRBJ2-3|many|TRBV7-8|TRBD2
TGTGCCAGCAGCCGTCCGGGCGGGGGGCTAACAGATACGCAGTATTTT
CASSRPGGGLTDTQYF
>TRBJ2-4|.|TRBV6-1|TRBD2
TGTGCCAGCAGGACCCGCGTCGGGGAAGCGGGGGGCCCCTGGATACTAGCCAAAAACATTCAGTACTTC
CASRTRVGEAGGPWILAKNIQYF
>TRBJ1-1|many|TRBV6-1|.
TGTGCCAGCAGTGAAGCGAGGGTCAGTGAAGCTTTCTTT
CASSEARVSEAFF
>TRBJ1-1|few|TRBV19|.
TGTGCCAGTAGTACCTCTGTAGGAGGAGCTTTCTTT
CASSTSVGGAFF
>TRBJ2-1|few|TRBV13|TRBD1
TGTGCCAGCAGCTTAGGGGGGGCGCAGGGGGTTGAGCAGTTCTTC
CASSLGGAQGVEQFF
>TRBJ1-5|many|TRBV7-8|.
TGTGCCAGCAGCTCTTTAGGACTGGGCAAGCCCCAGCATTTT
CASSSLGLGKPQHF
>TRBJ2-5|many|TRBV28|.
TGTGCCAGCAGTTTATCCGAGGGGCCCTTGATGTACTTC
CASSLSEGPLMYF
>TRBJ1-6|few|TRBV5-1|TRBD1
TGCGCCAGCACATACACCTACAGGGGACCCGGAATTAATTCACCCCTCCACTTT
CASTYTYRGPGINSPLHF
>TRBJ2-1|.|TRBV6-1|TRBD2
TGTGCCAGCAGAGACTGGACTAGCGGGGGCGGCGATGAGCAGTTCTTC
CASRDWTSGGGDEQFF
>TRBJ2-5|many|TRBV7-9|.
TGTGCCAGCAGCCGTAGCACATCCCCTTTCCAAGAGACCCAGTACTTC
CASSRSTSPFQETQYF
>TRBJ2-1|.|TRBV7-8|TRBD2
TGTGCCAGCAGCTTAGCCGGGACTAGCGGAGCATACAATGAGCAGTTCTTC
CASSLAGTSGAYNEQFF
>TRBJ1-6|many|TRBV30|.
TGTGCCTGGAAGGGAGGGGGATGGAATTCACCCCTCCACTTT
CAWKGGGWNSPLHF
>TRBJ2-3|few|TRBV7-2|TRBD2
TGTGCCAGCAGTCAGGGACTAGCGGGGGGCCTTAGCACAGATACGCAGTATTTT
CASSQGLAGGLSTDTQYF
>TRBJ1-1|many|TRBV28|.
TGTGCCAGCAGTTTGTCCTATGCAGGGTTAGAAGCTTTCTTT
CASSLSYAGLEAFF
>TRBJ2-1|many|TRBV12-3/TRBV12-4|.
TGTGCCAGCAGTTTAAGTGGGGCTACCTACAATGAGCAGTTCTTC
CASSLSGATYNEQFF
>TRBJ1-2|few|TRBV2|.
TGTGCCAGCAGGATTGTACAGGAAGGGGGCTACACCTTC
CASRIVQEGGYTF
>TRBJ2-1|.|TRBV6-1|.
TGTGCCAGCATGAAAGACTACAATGAGCAGTTCTTC
CASMKDYNEQFF
>TRBJ2-5|.|TRBV28|.
TGTGCCAGCAGTTTCCGGACACAAGAGACCCAGTACTTC
CASSFRTQETQYF
>TRBJ2-5|.|TRBV6-1|.
TGTGCCAGCAGCGGGGCGGGGTATCAAGAGACCCAGTACTTC
CASSGAGYQETQYF
>TRBJ1-4|few|TRBV28|.
TGTGCCAGCAATCCTTTGCAGTCAACTAATGAAAAACTGTTTTTT
CASNPLQSTNEKLFF
>TRBJ2-1|.|TRBV11-2|TRBD2
TGTGCCAGCAGCTTAGAGGGCGGGAGCTTTGGTGAGCAGTTCTTC
CASSLEGGSFGEQFF
>TRBJ2-7|.|TRBV19|.
TGTGCCAGTAGTCCCGGGGTAACAAGCATTTACGAGCAGTACTTC
CASSPGVTSIYEQYF
>TRBJ1-6|.|TRBV11-2|TRBD1
TGTGCCAGCAGCTTAGGCACCGGGACAGGGTCACCCCTCCACTTT
CASSLGTGTGSPLHF
>TRBJ1-5|many|TRBV18|.
TGTGCCAGCTCACCAGAGGGTTTAGAGAATCAGCCCCAGCATTTT
CASSPEGLENQPQHF
>TRBJ2-7|.|TRBV11-2|.
TGTGCCAGCAGCTTCGGACCTAAATCCTACGAGCAGTACTTC
CASSFGPKSYEQYF
>TRBJ1-4|.|TRBV20-1|.
TGCAGTGCTATGGAAGGAACTAATGAAAAACTGTTTTTT
CSAMEGTNEKLFF
>TRBJ2-2|.|TRBV12-3/TRBV12-4|.
TGTGCCAGCAGCCACGGACGAGGGATCGTCACCGGGGAGCTGTTTTTT
CASSHGRGIVTGELFF
>TRBJ1-2|few|TRBV27|.
TGTGCCTGCAGTTTATCGGACAGAAATTATGGCTACACCTTC
CACSLSDRNYGYTF
>TRBJ1-2|.|TRBV7-3|.
TGTGCCAGCAGCTCGGGACTAGCGGGGGGTGCCAACTATGGCTACACCTTC
CASSSGLAGGANYGYTF
>TRBJ2-1|few|TRBV5-5|TRBD2
TGTGCCAGCAGGATTGGGCGGGGGTCCTACAATGAGCAGTTCTTC
CASRIGRGSYNEQFF
>TRBJ2-4|few|TRBV5-1|.
TGCGCCAGCAGCTTGGAGGGAAGTATAGCCAAAAACATTCAGTACTTC
CASSLEGSIAKNIQYF
>TRBJ2-3|.|TRBV29-1|.
TGCAGCGTTGCTGGTAGCGGAAGCACAGATACGCAGTATTTT
CSVAGSGSTDTQYF
>TRBJ2-1|many|TRBV27|.
TGTGCCAGCAGTTTATCGATTGGGGCAGGGAGCTCCTACAATGAGCAGTTCTTC
CASSLSIGAGSSYNEQFF
>TRBJ2-2|.|TRBV3-1|TRBD1
TGTGCCACCGGGACAGGGATGAACACCGGGGAGCTGTTTTTT
CATGTGMNTGELFF
>TRBJ1-4|many|TRBV6-5|TRBD1
TGTGCCAGCAGTTACGCAGGGGGTGGTGAAAAACTGTTTTTT
CASSYAGGGEKLFF
>TRBJ1-1|many|TRBV6-2/TRBV6-3|.
TGTGCCAGCAGACAAATGAACACTGAAGCTTTCTTT
CASRQMNTEAFF
>TRBJ1-6|many|TRBV30|.
TGTGCCTGGAGTGTCATTAATTCACCCCTCCACTTT
CAWSVINSPLHF